The entry that follows covers one TCR beta chain sequence. The record originates from a study of metastatic and nonmetastatic thyroid tumors. Via MiXCR, TCRdb re-called the PCR reads. Of approximately 20,000 clones detected, roughly 15% appear once; the ten largest clones hold roughly 15%. This CDR3 has 17 residues. The ends lost 5 bases at V and 14 bases at J; junction bases unmatched: 21. From germline, CDR1 is MNHNS and CDR2 SASEGT. None of the patients had undergone any treatment ahead of thyroid surgery. The sequenced material came from tumor tissue. The clonotype was recovered from a female donor with papillary thyroid cancer or a benign thyroid nodule (not recorded which). Some clones in this sample may be carry-over from other donors' samples. V gene TRBV6-1 combines with J gene TRBJ2-2; 9 bases line up with TRBD2. DNA for the CDR3: TGTGCCAGCAGTAGAACACGCGGGGGGGGCCACACCGGTGATCTGTTTTTT. Amino acid sequence: CASSRTRGGGHTGDLFF.